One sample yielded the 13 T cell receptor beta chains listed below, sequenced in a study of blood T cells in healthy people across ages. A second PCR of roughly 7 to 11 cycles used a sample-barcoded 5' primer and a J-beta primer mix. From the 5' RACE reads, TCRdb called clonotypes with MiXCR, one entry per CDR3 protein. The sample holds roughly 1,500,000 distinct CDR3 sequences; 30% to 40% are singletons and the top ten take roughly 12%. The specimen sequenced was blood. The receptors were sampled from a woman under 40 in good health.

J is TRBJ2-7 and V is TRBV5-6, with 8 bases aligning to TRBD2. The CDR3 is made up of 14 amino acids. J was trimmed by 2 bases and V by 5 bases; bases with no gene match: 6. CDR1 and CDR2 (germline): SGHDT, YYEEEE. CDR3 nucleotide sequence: TGTGCCAGCAGTCGTGGGGGACTAGCCTACGAGCAGTACTTC. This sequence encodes CASSRGGLAYEQYF.

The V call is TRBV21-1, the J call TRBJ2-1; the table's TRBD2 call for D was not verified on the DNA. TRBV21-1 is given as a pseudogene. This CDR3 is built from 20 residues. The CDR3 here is CASNFEREVRCVSSYNEQFF. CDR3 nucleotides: TGTGCCAGCAACTTCGAACGGGAGGTTCGCTGCGTAAGCTCCTACAATGAGCAGTTCTTC.

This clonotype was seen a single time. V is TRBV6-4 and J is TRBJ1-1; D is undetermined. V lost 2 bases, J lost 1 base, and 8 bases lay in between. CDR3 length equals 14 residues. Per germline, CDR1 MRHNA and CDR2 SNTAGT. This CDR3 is CASSDRAGNTEAFF. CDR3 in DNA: TGTGCCAGCAGTGACAGGGCGGGGAACACTGAAGCTTTCTTT.

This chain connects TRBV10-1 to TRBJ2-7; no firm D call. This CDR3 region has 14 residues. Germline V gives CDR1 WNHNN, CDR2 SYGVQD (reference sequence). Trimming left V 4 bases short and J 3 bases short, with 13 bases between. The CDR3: CASSAGLGNYEQYF. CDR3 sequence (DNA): TGCGCCAGCAGTGCCGGGCTGGGAAACTACGAGCAGTACTTC.

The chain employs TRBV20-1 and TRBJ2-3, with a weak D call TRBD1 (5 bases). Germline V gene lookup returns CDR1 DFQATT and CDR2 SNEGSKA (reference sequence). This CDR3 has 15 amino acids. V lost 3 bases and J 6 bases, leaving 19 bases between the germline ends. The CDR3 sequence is CSASWAGNMEDTQYF. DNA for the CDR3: TGCAGTGCTAGTTGGGCAGGGAATATGGAGGATACGCAGTATTTT.

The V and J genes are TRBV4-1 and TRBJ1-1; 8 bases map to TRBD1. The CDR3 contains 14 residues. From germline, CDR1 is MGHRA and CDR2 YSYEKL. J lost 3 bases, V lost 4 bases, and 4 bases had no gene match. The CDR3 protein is CASSLLDRDTEAFF. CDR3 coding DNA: TGCGCCAGCAGCCTATTGGACAGGGACACTGAAGCTTTCTTT.

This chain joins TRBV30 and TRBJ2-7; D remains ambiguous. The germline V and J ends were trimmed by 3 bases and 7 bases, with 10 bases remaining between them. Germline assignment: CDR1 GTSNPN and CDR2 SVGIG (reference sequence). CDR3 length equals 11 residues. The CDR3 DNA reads TGTGCCTGGAGCCTCCCCTTGGAGCAGTACTTC. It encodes CAWSLPLEQYF.

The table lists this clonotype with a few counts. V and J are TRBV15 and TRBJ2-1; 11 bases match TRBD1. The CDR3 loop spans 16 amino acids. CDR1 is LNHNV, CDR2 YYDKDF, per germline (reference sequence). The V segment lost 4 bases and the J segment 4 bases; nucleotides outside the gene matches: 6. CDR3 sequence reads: CATSTTGTGGYNEQFF. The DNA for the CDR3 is TGTGCCACCAGCACTACCGGGACAGGGGGTTACAATGAGCAGTTCTTC.

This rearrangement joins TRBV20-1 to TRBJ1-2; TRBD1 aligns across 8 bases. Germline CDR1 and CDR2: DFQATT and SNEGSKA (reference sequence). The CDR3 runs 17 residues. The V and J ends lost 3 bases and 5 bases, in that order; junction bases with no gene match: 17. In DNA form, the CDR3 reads TGCAGTGCTAGGGGTCCACCGGGACAGGCGGTGACGTATGGCTACACCTTC. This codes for CSARGPPGQAVTYGYTF.

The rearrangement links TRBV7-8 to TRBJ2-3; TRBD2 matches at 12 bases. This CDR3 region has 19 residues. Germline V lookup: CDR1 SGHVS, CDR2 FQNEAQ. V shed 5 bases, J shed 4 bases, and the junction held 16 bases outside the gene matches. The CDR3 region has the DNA TGTGCCAGCAGCCACAGACTAGCGGGAGCCGACCCGGTAGCAGATACGCAGTATTTT. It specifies CASSHRLAGADPVADTQYF.

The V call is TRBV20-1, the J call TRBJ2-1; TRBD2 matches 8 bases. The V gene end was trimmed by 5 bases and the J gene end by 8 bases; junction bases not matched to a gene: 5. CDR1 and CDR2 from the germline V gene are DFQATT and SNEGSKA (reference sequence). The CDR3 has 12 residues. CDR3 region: CSAGGGLDEQFF. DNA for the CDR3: TGCAGTGCTGGCGGGGGGCTAGATGAGCAGTTCTTC.

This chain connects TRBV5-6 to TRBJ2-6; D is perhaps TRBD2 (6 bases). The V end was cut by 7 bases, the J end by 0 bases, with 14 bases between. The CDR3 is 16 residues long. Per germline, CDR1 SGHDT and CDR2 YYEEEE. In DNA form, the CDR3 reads TGTGCCAGCGGCGGGGTTGGGGTCTCTGGGGCCAACGTCCTGACTTTC. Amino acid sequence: CASGGVGVSGANVLTF.

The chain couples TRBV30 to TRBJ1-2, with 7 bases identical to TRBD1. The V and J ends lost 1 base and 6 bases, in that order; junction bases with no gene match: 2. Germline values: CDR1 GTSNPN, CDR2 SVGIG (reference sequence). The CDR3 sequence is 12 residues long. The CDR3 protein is CAWSGQGHGYTF. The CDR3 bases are TGTGCCTGGAGTGGACAGGGTCATGGCTACACCTTC.